This T cell receptor beta chain was recovered during a study of monozygotic twins with inflammatory bowel disease. TCRdb re-called the 5' RACE reads and shows each CDR3 protein once, DNA omitted. The listing records some 170,000 distinct CDR3 sequences. This CDR3 comprises 14 residues. CDR1 is DFQATT and CDR2 is SNEGSKA in the germline V gene (reference sequence). The rearrangement uses TRBV20-1 and TRBJ2-4; TCRdb returns TRBD2, unconfirmable since there is no DNA. Sequenced: blood. This TCR came from a human donor with ulcerative colitis or Crohn's disease, or a healthy co-twin of an affected twin (not recorded which). CDR3 amino acids: CSATPAGGFGIQYF.